One T cell receptor (beta chain) is described in this entry. The antigen is unknown. The ends were cut back, 5 bases at V and 5 bases at J, with 13 bases in the middle. Germline V gene sequence: CDR1 SGHAT, CDR2 FQNNGV. The CDR3 length is 15 residues. This record comes from a study of cytomegalovirus exposure and HLA in healthy donors. Findings and caveats of the study: Information on immune exposure was restricted to one variable (CMV serostatus). The study reported that TCR beta sequences accurately predicted HLA-A and HLA-B alleles in most subjects. There were 150 or so TCR beta chains listed as cytomegalovirus-associated. TCR beta V segments were, for the most part, productive about 87% or about 30% of the time in an earlier analysis.

Vbeta (60) and Jbeta (13) primers were used in the PCR. The repertoire was sequenced with immunoSEQ multiplex PCR; TCRdb's copy has only in-frame clones and lacks some. The table lists 110,000 or so clones, roughly 80% of them singletons. The chain is built from TRBV11-2 and TRBJ1-6, with TRBD1 as a possible D gene (6 bases). The specimen was PBMCs. This sequence was found in a man in his fifties in good health and CMV-seropositive. The CDR3 bases are TGTGCCAGCAGCCCTCGACAGGCCGATAATTCACCCCTCCACTTT. Encoded protein: CASSPRQADNSPLHF.